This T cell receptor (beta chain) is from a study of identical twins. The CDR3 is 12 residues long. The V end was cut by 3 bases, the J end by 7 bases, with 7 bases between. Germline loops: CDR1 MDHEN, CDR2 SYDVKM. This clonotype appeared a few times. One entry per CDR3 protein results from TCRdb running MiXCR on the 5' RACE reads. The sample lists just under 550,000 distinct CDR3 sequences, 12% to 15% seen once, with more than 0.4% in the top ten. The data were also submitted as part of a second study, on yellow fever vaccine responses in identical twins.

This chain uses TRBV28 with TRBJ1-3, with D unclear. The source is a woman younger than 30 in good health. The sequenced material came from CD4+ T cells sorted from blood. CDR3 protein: CASSFLWNTIYF. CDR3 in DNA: TGTGCCAGCAGTTTCCTCTGGAACACCATATATTTT. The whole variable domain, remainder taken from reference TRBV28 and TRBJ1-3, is DVKVTQSSRYLVKRTGEKVFLECVQDMDHENMFWYRQDPGLGLRLIYFSYDVKMKEKGDIPEGYSVSREKKERFSLILESASTNQTSMYLCASSFLWNTIYFGEGSWLTVV.